These T cell receptor beta chains were read from a single sample in a study of control samples from healthy donors and cancer patients. Method: immunoSEQ multiplex PCR; TCRdb's copy keeps in-frame clones and lacks some. Seen here are 130,000 or so clones, roughly 94% observed once, and the top ten hold over 10%. Sequenced: blood. The receptors here all came from a man aged 40-49 years in good health. Each CDR3 is given with its conserved first and last residue. Each record gives: clone size, V gene, J gene, D gene, CDR3 protein, CDR3 DNA. D genes are given only for firm matches. Some rows mark clone size as missing; the rest say once, few, many or name a class of expanded clone.

abundance: -
v_gene: TRBV6-2/TRBV6-3
j_gene: TRBJ1-1
d_gene: TRBD1
CDR3aa: CASSKFRTGASNTEAFF
CDR3nt: TGTGCCAGCAGCAAGTTCCGGACAGGGGCTTCGAACACTGAAGCTTTCTTT

abundance: -
v_gene: TRBV9
j_gene: TRBJ2-5
d_gene: TRBD1
CDR3aa: CASSLTGGLPQETQYF
CDR3nt: TGTGCCAGCAGCTTGACAGGGGGCCTGCCCCAAGAGACCCAGTACTTC

abundance: -
v_gene: TRBV9
j_gene: TRBJ2-2
d_gene: -
CDR3aa: CASSEGSANTGELFF
CDR3nt: TGTGCCAGCAGCGAAGGGTCCGCGAACACCGGGGAGCTGTTTTTT

abundance: -
v_gene: TRBV4-2
j_gene: TRBJ2-7
d_gene: TRBD2
CDR3aa: CASSQDLSGGWDEQYF
CDR3nt: TGTGCCAGCAGCCAAGATCTGAGCGGGGGGTGGGACGAGCAGTACTTC

abundance: -
v_gene: TRBV7-2
j_gene: TRBJ2-7
d_gene: TRBD2
CDR3aa: CASSLRRTSGGKYEQYF
CDR3nt: TGTGCCAGCAGCTTGAGAAGGACTAGCGGGGGGAAATACGAGCAGTACTTC

abundance: -
v_gene: TRBV27
j_gene: TRBJ2-7
d_gene: TRBD1
CDR3aa: CASRNFRDRNSYEQYF
CDR3nt: TGTGCCAGCAGGAACTTCCGGGACAGAAATTCCTACGAGCAGTACTTC

abundance: -
v_gene: TRBV2
j_gene: TRBJ2-5
d_gene: -
CDR3aa: CASSELGGETQYF
CDR3nt: TGTGCCAGCAGTGAACTGGGGGGTGAGACCCAGTACTTC

abundance: -
v_gene: TRBV12-5
j_gene: TRBJ2-2
d_gene: -
CDR3aa: CASGLAGASVVGELFF
CDR3nt: TGTGCTAGTGGTTTGGCTGGGGCTAGCGTTGTCGGGGAGCTGTTTTTT

abundance: -
v_gene: TRBV28
j_gene: TRBJ2-1
d_gene: -
CDR3aa: CASSWTESSYNEQFF
CDR3nt: TGTGCCAGCAGCTGGACAGAGAGCTCCTACAATGAGCAGTTCTTC

abundance: once
v_gene: TRBV10-1
j_gene: TRBJ1-2
d_gene: -
CDR3aa: CASSGGKGNAAPYTF
CDR3nt: TGCGCCAGCAGTGGCGGGAAGGGAAACGCAGCGCCCTACACCTTC

abundance: -
v_gene: TRBV6-1
j_gene: TRBJ2-3
d_gene: TRBD2
CDR3aa: CASSESGGRSDTQYF
CDR3nt: TGTGCCAGCAGTGAATCGGGGGGAAGGTCAGATACGCAGTATTTT

abundance: -
v_gene: TRBV6-5
j_gene: TRBJ1-2
d_gene: TRBD1
CDR3aa: CASSQDRANYGYTF
CDR3nt: TGTGCCAGCAGCCAGGACAGGGCAAACTATGGCTACACCTTC

abundance: -
v_gene: TRBV6-5
j_gene: TRBJ1-2
d_gene: TRBD1
CDR3aa: CASSYGTVYGYTF
CDR3nt: TGTGCCAGCAGTTATGGGACAGTCTATGGCTACACCTTC

abundance: -
v_gene: TRBV5-1
j_gene: TRBJ2-3
d_gene: -
CDR3aa: CASSLDREADTQYF
CDR3nt: TGCGCCAGCAGCTTGGACAGGGAGGCGGATACGCAGTATTTT

abundance: -
v_gene: TRBV28
j_gene: TRBJ2-2
d_gene: -
CDR3aa: CASSTTREINTGELFF
CDR3nt: TGTGCCAGCAGTACTACGCGAGAAATAAACACCGGGGAGCTGTTTTTT

abundance: -
v_gene: TRBV6-5
j_gene: TRBJ1-2
d_gene: TRBD1
CDR3aa: CASSYAGTGSYGYTF
CDR3nt: TGTGCCAGCAGTTACGCGGGGACAGGGTCCTATGGCTACACCTTC

abundance: -
v_gene: TRBV10-3
j_gene: TRBJ1-1
d_gene: -
CDR3aa: CAISGGQDNTEAFF
CDR3nt: TGTGCCATCAGCGGGGGACAAGATAACACTGAAGCTTTCTTT

abundance: -
v_gene: TRBV29-1
j_gene: TRBJ2-2
d_gene: -
CDR3aa: CSVAGGTGELFF
CDR3nt: TGCAGCGTTGCTGGGGGCACCGGGGAGCTGTTTTTT

abundance: -
v_gene: TRBV7-8
j_gene: TRBJ1-5
d_gene: TRBD1
CDR3aa: CASSSTGRDRRNQPQHF
CDR3nt: TGTGCCAGCAGTTCGACCGGGAGGGACAGACGAAATCAGCCCCAGCATTTT

abundance: once
v_gene: TRBV7-2
j_gene: TRBJ1-2
d_gene: -
CDR3aa: CASSLEGQYNGYTF
CDR3nt: TGTGCCAGCAGCTTAGAGGGGCAGTATAATGGCTACACCTTC

abundance: -
v_gene: TRBV28
j_gene: TRBJ1-4
d_gene: TRBD1
CDR3aa: CASSAPTGQVEKLFF
CDR3nt: TGTGCCAGCAGTGCTCCGACAGGGCAGGTCGAAAAACTGTTTTTT